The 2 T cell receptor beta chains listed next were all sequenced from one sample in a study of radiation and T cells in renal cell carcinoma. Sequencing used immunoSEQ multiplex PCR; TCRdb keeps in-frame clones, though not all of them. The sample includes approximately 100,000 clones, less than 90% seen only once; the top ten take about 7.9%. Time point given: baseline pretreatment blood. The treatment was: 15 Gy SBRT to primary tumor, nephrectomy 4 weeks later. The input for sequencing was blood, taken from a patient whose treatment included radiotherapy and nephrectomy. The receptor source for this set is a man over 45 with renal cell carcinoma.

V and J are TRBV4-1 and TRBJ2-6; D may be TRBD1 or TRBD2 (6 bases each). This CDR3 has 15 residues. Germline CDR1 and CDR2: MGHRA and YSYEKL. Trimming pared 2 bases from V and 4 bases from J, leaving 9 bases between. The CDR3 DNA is TGCGCCAGCAGCCAAAGGGGGGCCGGGGCCAACGTCCTGACTTTC. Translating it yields CASSQRGAGANVLTF.

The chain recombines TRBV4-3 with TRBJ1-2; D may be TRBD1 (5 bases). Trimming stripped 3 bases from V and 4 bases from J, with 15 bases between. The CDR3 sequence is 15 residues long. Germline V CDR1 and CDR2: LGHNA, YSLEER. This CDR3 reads CASSQGRAGLYGYTF. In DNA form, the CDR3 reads TGCGCCAGCAGCCAGGGACGGGCCGGCCTCTATGGCTACACCTTC.